A selection of T cell receptor beta chains follows, all from one sample in a study. TCRdb used MiXCR to reprocess the RT-PCR reads, holding one entry per CDR3 protein. The repertoire consists of more than 600,000 distinct CDR3 sequences, with approximately 15% occurring once and the leading ten covering just over 3.5%. The specimen sequenced was memory CD4+ T cells from blood. The receptor set was obtained from a female donor in good health, serving as a healthy control. Each CDR3 is given with its conserved first and last residue. Fields, in order: clone size, J gene, V gene, D gene, CDR3 DNA, CDR3 protein. A D gene is named only where the DNA matches it firmly. Part of the rows lack a size; the others show once, few, many or a class for expanded clones.

. TRBJ2-1 TRBV27 TRBD1 TGTGCCAGCAGTTTATCGATCGGTGGGACAGGGTTTTATGAGCAGTTCTTC CASSLSIGGTGFYEQFF
. TRBJ2-3 TRBV5-5 . TGTGCCAGCGTCCGTACCCCCGGGGCTCCCAAGAGCACAGATACGCAGTATTTT CASVRTPGAPKSTDTQYF
many TRBJ2-5 TRBV20-1 . TGCAGTGCTAGAGACCCGGGGGGCGGAGGAGAGACCCAGTACTTC CSARDPGGGGETQYF
. TRBJ2-7 TRBV28 . TGTGCCAGCCGACTCCAAAAGAATCCACTCCAGGGGGAGCAGTACTTC CASRLQKNPLQGEQYF
. TRBJ2-7 TRBV20-1 . TGCAGTGCCCGAAAGGGAGTGAACGAGCAGTACTTC CSARKGVNEQYF
once TRBJ1-1 TRBV12-3/TRBV12-4 TRBD1 TGTGCCAGCAGTTTTAGACGACAGGGTTCGGGAACTGAAGCTTTCTTT CASSFRRQGSGTEAFF
. TRBJ2-5 TRBV11-2 TRBD1 TGTGCCAGCAGCTCGACAGGGTGGTTGGAGACCCAGTACTTC CASSSTGWLETQYF
few TRBJ2-1 TRBV12-3/TRBV12-4 . TGTGCCAGCAGTTCCGGGACTGCCGGTGGGCAGTTCTTC CASSSGTAGGQFF
many TRBJ2-7 TRBV20-1 TRBD2 TGCAGTGCCCGACTAGGGCTAGCGGATACCTACGAGCAGTACTTC CSARLGLADTYEQYF
. TRBJ2-3 TRBV4-3 . TGCGCCAGCAGCCAAGTTAGTACGAATACGCAGTATTTT CASSQVSTNTQYF
. TRBJ2-7 TRBV20-1 . TGCAGTGCTAGAATTGAAGGGTGGGAGCAGTACTTC CSARIEGWEQYF
. TRBJ1-5 TRBV6-1 TRBD1 TGTGCCAGCAGGATACAGGGGGCTCAGCCCCAGCATTTT CASRIQGAQPQHF
. TRBJ2-1 TRBV27 TRBD2 TGTGCCAGCAGTTTCCGATCCTTAGCGGGAAAGGGTGAGCAGTTCTTC CASSFRSLAGKGEQFF
many TRBJ2-7 TRBV5-1 . TGCGCCAGCGGGTCACAGGGTTCCAACGAGCAGTACTTC CASGSQGSNEQYF
many TRBJ1-5 TRBV5-5 TRBD1 TGTGCCAGCAGCTTGGGGGACAGTAGCAATCAGCCCCAGCATTTT CASSLGDSSNQPQHF
. TRBJ1-2 TRBV27 TRBD1 TGTGCCAGCAGTTCCCACGTGGGACAGGGGGCTCGCTATGGCTACACCTTC CASSSHVGQGARYGYTF
. TRBJ2-1 TRBV7-9 TRBD2 TGTGCCAGCAGAGTACTAGCGGGAGAAAATGAGCAGTTCTTC CASRVLAGENEQFF
many TRBJ2-3 TRBV29-1 . TGCAGCGTCATCCCCCCGGCAGATACGCAGTATTTT CSVIPPADTQYF
. TRBJ2-7 TRBV7-8 . TGTGCCAGCAGCTTAGTGGTAGCGGAGCAGTACTTC CASSLVVAEQYF
few TRBJ2-1 TRBV20-1 . TGCAGTGCTAGACCACCTGGCGGGGCCAGAAATGAGCAGTTCTTC CSARPPGGARNEQFF
few TRBJ2-1 TRBV4-3 TRBD2 TGCGCCAGCAGCCACGGACTAGCGGTGCTAGAGCAGTTCTTC CASSHGLAVLEQFF
many TRBJ2-5 TRBV20-1 . TGCAGTGCTAGAGGGAGACAAGAGACCCAGTACTTC CSARGRQETQYF
few TRBJ2-5 TRBV28 . TGTGCCAGCAGGAACTTTGGGACACAAGAGACCCAGTACTTC CASRNFGTQETQYF
. TRBJ2-3 TRBV7-2 TRBD2 TGTGCCAGCAGCTTAGAAGTCGGGCGGGGGGGTACAGATACGCAGTATTTT CASSLEVGRGGTDTQYF
many TRBJ2-3 TRBV5-1 TRBD2 TGCGCCAGCAGCTTGTCGGGGCTAGCGGCTAGCACAGATACGCAGTATTTT CASSLSGLAASTDTQYF
. TRBJ2-1 TRBV18 . TGTGCCAGCTCACCGAGCGTTGACAATGAGCAGTTCTTC CASSPSVDNEQFF
. TRBJ2-3 TRBV5-5 . TGTGCCAGCAGCTTTTTGGGTGGCCCGGGCAGGTATACAGATACGCAGTATTTT CASSFLGGPGRYTDTQYF
. TRBJ2-7 TRBV6-9 . TGTGCCAGCAGTTATGACGGGAGTCTGGAGCAGTACTTC CASSYDGSLEQYF
many TRBJ1-1 TRBV15 . TGTGCCACCAGCAGGTCCATCGGGCAGACGGATCGGACTGAAGCTTTCTTT CATSRSIGQTDRTEAFF